A selection of T cell receptor beta chains follows, all from one sample in a study of blood T cell repertoires in COVID-19. Method: immunoSEQ multiplex PCR; TCRdb's copy keeps in-frame clones and lacks some. The sample shows some 180,000 clones, around four fifths of them seen only once. The sequencing input was peripheral blood. The origin of the receptors is a woman between 65 and 79 years old who had recovered from COVID-19. Each CDR3 is given with its conserved first and last residue. The D gene is left open where the match is weak. Some rows mark clone size as missing; the rest say once, few, many or name a class of expanded clone.

TRBJ1-5 few TRBV5-5 NA TGTGCGAGCACTATTGGGTTAGCGGGCAATCAGCCCCAGCATTTT CASTIGLAGNQPQHF
TRBJ2-7 NA TRBV18 TRBD1 TGTGCCAGCTCCCGGGGACAGGGTTACCCCTCCTCTGGGGAGCAGTACTTC CASSRGQGYPSSGEQYF
TRBJ1-1 NA TRBV10-3 NA TGTGCCATCGGGGGGGCGACAGCGTCCACTGAAGCTTTCTTT CAIGGATASTEAFF
TRBJ1-1 NA TRBV7-2 NA TGTGCCAGCAGCTTAGGACAGGCCGCCGTCCCTTTCTTT CASSLGQAAVPFF
TRBJ2-1 NA TRBV5-4 TRBD2 TGTGCCAGCAGCCCCGGGACGCGGGGGGATGAGCAGTTCTTC CASSPGTRGDEQFF
TRBJ1-1 NA TRBV6-5 TRBD1 TGTGCCAGCACCCGGACAGGGTACACTGAAGCTTTCTTT CASTRTGYTEAFF
TRBJ2-3 once TRBV5-1 NA TGCGCCAGCAGCTTGGAGGGGGATACGCAGTATTTT CASSLEGDTQYF
TRBJ1-6 few TRBV7-8 NA TGTGCCAGCAGCTTCCCCGATTCACCCCTCCACTTT CASSFPDSPLHF
TRBJ1-2 NA TRBV7-9 NA TGTGCCAGCAGCTTACCCCCCTGGGAGAGCTATGGCTACACCTTC CASSLPPWESYGYTF
TRBJ2-3 NA TRBV9 TRBD2 TGTGCCAGCAGCGGGACTAGCGGCGGCACAGATACGCAGTATTTT CASSGTSGGTDTQYF
TRBJ2-3 NA TRBV25-1 NA TGTGACTGGTGTCGAGATACGCAGTATTTT CDWCRDTQYF
TRBJ2-7 NA TRBV28 TRBD2 TGTGCCAGCAGGCGGATGGCGGGAGGCAACCCCTACGAGCAGTACTTC CASRRMAGGNPYEQYF
TRBJ2-3 NA TRBV4-1 NA TGCGCCAGCAACCCAGGCCGCGGGACCACAGATACGCAGTATTTT CASNPGRGTTDTQYF
TRBJ2-5 NA TRBV28 NA TGTGCCAGCAGTTTAGGCAATAATCAAGAGACCCAGTACTTC CASSLGNNQETQYF
TRBJ2-7 NA TRBV4-1 NA TGCGCCAGCAGCCAATTTCCCGCGGGCAGCTCCTACGAGCAGTACTTC CASSQFPAGSSYEQYF
TRBJ2-1 few TRBV13 NA TGTGCCAGCAGTCGGGGGTTTCTGTATAATGAGCAGTTCTTC CASSRGFLYNEQFF
TRBJ2-1 NA TRBV5-1 TRBD1 TGCGCCAGCAGCCCCTTGTCTGGACAGGGTAACAATGAGCAGTTCTTC CASSPLSGQGNNEQFF
TRBJ2-7 few TRBV5-1 TRBD2 TGCGCCAGCAGCCAACCGGGACTAGCGGGAGGGTACTCCTACGAGCAGTACTTC CASSQPGLAGGYSYEQYF
TRBJ1-5 NA TRBV9 TRBD1 TGTGCCAGCAGCGTAGGGACAGGGGACAATCAGCCCCAGCATTTT CASSVGTGDNQPQHF
TRBJ2-1 NA TRBV27 NA TGTGCCAGCAGACCCCTGGCCCTTGGGGGCCCCACCTACAATGAGCAGTTCTTC CASRPLALGGPTYNEQFF
TRBJ1-5 NA TRBV9 TRBD1 TGTGCCAGCAGCGAACAGGGGGGTAATCAGCCCCAGCATTTT CASSEQGGNQPQHF
TRBJ1-2 NA TRBV30 NA TGTGCCTGGGGTCGGCGGGATATCCCTGCCTATGGCTACACCTTC CAWGRRDIPAYGYTF
TRBJ2-7 NA TRBV11-3 TRBD2 TGTGCCAGCAGCCGTACAGGGACTAGCGCGGGGAAGCAGTACTTC CASSRTGTSAGKQYF
TRBJ1-4 once TRBV3-1/TRBV3-2 NA TGTGCCAGCAGCCAAGATCAGGGAGGGGTGGAGGAAAAACTGTTTTTT CASSQDQGGVEEKLFF
TRBJ2-2 many TRBV5-1 NA TGCGCCAGCAGCTTGATACTAGACACCGGGGAGCTGTTTTTT CASSLILDTGELFF
TRBJ1-1 NA TRBV18 TRBD1 TGTGCCAGCTCACCACCGGGACAGGGGAGGACTGAAGCTTTCTTT CASSPPGQGRTEAFF
TRBJ1-4 NA TRBV5-4 NA TGTGCCAGCAGCTTCGGTGCCAGGAATGAAAAACTGTTTTTT CASSFGARNEKLFF
TRBJ2-4 NA TRBV27 NA TGTGCCAGCAGTTTATCAGCGGAGGGAAACATTCAGTACTTC CASSLSAEGNIQYF
TRBJ1-1 once TRBV19 NA TGTGCCAGTAGTACCCGGGGAGGGGAGAGGACTGAAGCTTTCTTT CASSTRGGERTEAFF
TRBJ1-2 once TRBV4-2 NA TGTGCCAGCAGCCATGGCCGGACAGCAAACTATGGCTACACCTTC CASSHGRTANYGYTF
TRBJ2-1 NA TRBV5-1 TRBD2 TGCGCCAGCAGCCTACGGACTAGCGGTTACAATGAGCAGTTCTTC CASSLRTSGYNEQFF
TRBJ2-7 NA TRBV10-3 TRBD1 TGTGCCATCAGGGACGGGACAGGGGGCTACGAGCAGTACTTC CAIRDGTGGYEQYF
TRBJ2-1 few TRBV7-8 NA TGTGCCAGCAGCTTAAGGGCGGGACGGGGGGCTGAGCAGTTCTTC CASSLRAGRGAEQFF
TRBJ2-7 NA TRBV4-2 NA TGTGCCAGCAGACCCCAGGTCGGGAGCGGGCTTTACGGGGAGCAGTACTTC CASRPQVGSGLYGEQYF
TRBJ2-1 NA TRBV9 TRBD2 TGTGCCAGCAGCGAGGCCCCTCTCGGGAGGGCAGGAGCCTCTGGTGAGCAGTTCTTC CASSEAPLGRAGASGEQFF
TRBJ1-5 few TRBV3-1/TRBV3-2 TRBD1 TGTGCCAGCAGCCAAGGTGGGGCAGGGGGTTATCAGCCCCAGCATTTT CASSQGGAGGYQPQHF
TRBJ2-2 NA TRBV19 NA TGTGCCAGTAGTATAGGTCGGGGTGGAGACACCGGGGAGCTGTTTTTT CASSIGRGGDTGELFF
TRBJ1-2 NA TRBV7-6 NA TGTGCCAGCAGCTTCGGGCCCGGGGGGGGCTACACCTTC CASSFGPGGGYTF
TRBJ1-1 NA TRBV19 NA TGTGCCAGTAGTAGAATAACCAGTGAAGCTTTCTTT CASSRITSEAFF
TRBJ2-1 NA TRBV3-1/TRBV3-2 NA TGTGCCAGCAGCCAAGTTTTGGGGAGGGGGATATGGAATGAGCAGTTCTTC CASSQVLGRGIWNEQFF
TRBJ2-2 few TRBV30 TRBD2 TGTGCCTGGAGTCCAACCTCGGGACTAGCGGGAGTCGGCACCGGGGAGCTGTTTTTT CAWSPTSGLAGVGTGELFF
TRBJ2-5 NA TRBV7-2 TRBD2 TGTGCCAGCAGCCCCGCGGGAGTCCAAGAGACCCAGTACTTC CASSPAGVQETQYF
TRBJ2-3 NA TRBV10-3 NA TGTGCCATCCGGGGGATAACTAGCACAGATACGCAGTATTTT CAIRGITSTDTQYF
TRBJ2-7 NA TRBV5-1 TRBD1 TGCGCCAGCAGCCCTTACAGGGGACACGAGCAGTACTTC CASSPYRGHEQYF
TRBJ2-2 NA TRBV28 NA TGTGCCAGCAGTTCGGAGAATTTCGGGGAGCTGTTTTTT CASSSENFGELFF
TRBJ2-3 NA TRBV6-5 NA TGTGCCAGCAGTTACGGCGGGCCCACCACAGATACGCAGTATTTT CASSYGGPTTDTQYF
TRBJ1-1 NA TRBV18 NA TGTGCCAGCTCACAGGGGTTTGCCACTGAAGCTTTCTTT CASSQGFATEAFF
TRBJ1-2 NA TRBV6-5 TRBD1 TGTGCCACCCAGGGGGCGGGTGGCTACACCTTC CATQGAGGYTF
TRBJ1-5 NA TRBV18 NA TGTGCCAGCTCACCACCGTCGGGGAATCAGCCCCAGCATTTT CASSPPSGNQPQHF
TRBJ1-6 NA TRBV3-1/TRBV3-2 NA TGTGCCACAGGGGAGAGCTCCTATAATTCACCCCTCCACTTT CATGESSYNSPLHF
TRBJ1-5 NA TRBV2 TRBD1 TGTGCCAGCGCGGGACAGGGCCGCAATCAGCCCCAGCATTTT CASAGQGRNQPQHF
TRBJ2-3 NA TRBV5-4 TRBD1 TGTGCCAGCAGCCCGTTACAGGGGCGGGTGCTCACAGATACGCAGTATTTT CASSPLQGRVLTDTQYF
TRBJ1-2 NA TRBV6-5 NA TGTGCCAGCACGCTTATGGGGGGAGGCTATGGCTACACCTTC CASTLMGGGYGYTF
TRBJ1-2 NA TRBV10-3 TRBD1 TGTGCCATCAGTGAGTCGGACAGGGGGGATGGCTACACCTTC CAISESDRGDGYTF
TRBJ2-3 NA TRBV5-6 TRBD2 TGTGCCAGCAGCTTGGGGCTAGCGGGACTCACAGATACGCAGTATTTT CASSLGLAGLTDTQYF
TRBJ1-2 NA TRBV4-2 NA TGTGCCAGCAGCCAAGACCCCACCCCAATAACAGGCAGCTATGGCTACACCTTC CASSQDPTPITGSYGYTF
TRBJ1-1 NA TRBV6-5 NA TGTGCCAGCACCTACTCGAGGTTGAACACTGAAGCTTTCTTT CASTYSRLNTEAFF
TRBJ2-3 NA TRBV11-3 TRBD2 TGTGCCAGCAGCTTAGCTAGCGGGAGGGCGTATACGCAGTATTTT CASSLASGRAYTQYF
TRBJ2-1 NA TRBV7-3 NA TGTGCCAGCAGCTTAAGTGCCGGGGGATGGATCAATGAGCAGTTCTTC CASSLSAGGWINEQFF